This is a list of T cell receptor beta chains from one sample in a study of T cell responses to AZD1222 COVID-19 vaccine. TCRdb's table, derived via immunoSEQ multiplex PCR, lists solely in-frame clones and lacks some. This sample has about 130,000 clones, with 80% to 90% found just once. This specimen was peripheral blood, taken on day 0 of AZD1222 vaccination. These receptors all come from an adult in good health. CDR3s leave out the opening cysteine and the closing phenylalanine or tryptophan. A D gene is named only where the DNA matches it firmly.

d_call j_call v_call cdr3_aa
- TRBJ2-4 TRBV19 ASRDRPPGGKNIQY
- TRBJ2-3 TRBV7-3 ASSLIGSDTQY
- TRBJ1-1 TRBV9 ASSVAGQSTEAF
- TRBJ1-5 TRBV24-1 ATSDYGVQPQH
TRBD2 TRBJ2-2 TRBV2 ASSSEGLPTGELF
- TRBJ1-1 TRBV6-2/TRBV6-3 ASSYSANTEAF
TRBD2 TRBJ2-5 TRBV13 ASSLIGGKGLWEETQY
- TRBJ2-7 TRBV9 ASSPRSYEQY
TRBD2 TRBJ2-1 TRBV5-8 ASSLLPTSGLYNEQF
- TRBJ2-7 TRBV11-2 ASSRGHYEQY
TRBD2 TRBJ2-7 TRBV2 ASKGLAPYEQY
TRBD2 TRBJ2-1 TRBV4-3 ASSQEPTSGGPGEQF
TRBD2 TRBJ2-5 TRBV7-3 ASSPGGGDWETQY
TRBD1 TRBJ1-2 TRBV12-3/TRBV12-4 ASNPGGDGYT
- TRBJ1-3 TRBV2 ASTPDLGVGGNTIY
- TRBJ2-7 TRBV11-3 ASSPKGIHEQY
- TRBJ1-1 TRBV12-2 ASRHTDGQGETEAF
- TRBJ2-7 TRBV10-3 AIRDGGYYEQY